This TCR beta chain was recorded in a study of blood T cell repertoires in COVID-19. As for the study in general: Italy, Spain and the United States were the sources of the convalescent and acute COVID-19 samples.

Authors' analysis steps: Amplification of reference gene primers provided the estimated nucleated cell counts. Generated by immunoSEQ multiplex PCR, the TCRdb table keeps only in-frame clones and is missing some. The DNA gave D and trimming, while V, J and clone size come from that table. Seen here are some 350,000 clones, roughly 86% observed once, and the top ten hold about 7%. Germline V CDR1 and CDR2: LNHDA, SQIVND (reference sequence). The CDR3 extends over 14 amino acids. The ends were cut back, 5 bases at V and 4 bases at J, with 14 bases in the middle. Seattle's enrolled individuals joined amid active infection and were then monitored longitudinally.

The chain joins TRBV19 to TRBJ2-5; possibly TRBD1 for D (6 bases). What was sequenced was peripheral blood. This clonotype originated in a woman in her 70s with COVID-19, enrolled during active disease. The CDR3 DNA is TGTGCCAGTAGTTTCCCAGGGGCCCCAGAGACCCAGTACTTC. Its translation is CASSFPGAPETQYF.